This record concerns one T cell receptor (beta chain) sequence. Its antigen is not known. The data are from a study of cytomegalovirus exposure and HLA in healthy donors. Study outcomes and limitations: Sequencing likely caused a cluster of highly shared sequence variants. Later examination showed HLA-associated TCR beta chains had greater clonal expansion than equally common others. Reportedly, fewer N-insertions than the approximately 610-donor mean appeared in an Asian-associated ancestry cluster in a later analysis.

Vbeta (60) and Jbeta (13) primers were used in the PCR. Assay: immunoSEQ multiplex PCR; the TCRdb copy retains only in-frame clones and omits some. The table includes roughly 100,000 clones, under 80% detected once. J gave up 4 bases and V 1 base, and 10 bases lay outside the gene matches. CDR1 and CDR2 (germline): SGHRS, YFSETQ. CDR3 length: 17 amino acids. The V gene is TRBV5-1, the J gene TRBJ1-3; TRBD1 agrees at 8 bases. The clonotype was recovered from a man aged 35 to 55 in good health and CMV-seronegative. The sequenced sample was PBMCs. The CDR3 sequence: CASSLSPQGARGNTIYF. The CDR3 bases are TGCGCCAGCAGCTTGTCCCCTCAGGGGGCGCGGGGAAACACCATATATTTT.